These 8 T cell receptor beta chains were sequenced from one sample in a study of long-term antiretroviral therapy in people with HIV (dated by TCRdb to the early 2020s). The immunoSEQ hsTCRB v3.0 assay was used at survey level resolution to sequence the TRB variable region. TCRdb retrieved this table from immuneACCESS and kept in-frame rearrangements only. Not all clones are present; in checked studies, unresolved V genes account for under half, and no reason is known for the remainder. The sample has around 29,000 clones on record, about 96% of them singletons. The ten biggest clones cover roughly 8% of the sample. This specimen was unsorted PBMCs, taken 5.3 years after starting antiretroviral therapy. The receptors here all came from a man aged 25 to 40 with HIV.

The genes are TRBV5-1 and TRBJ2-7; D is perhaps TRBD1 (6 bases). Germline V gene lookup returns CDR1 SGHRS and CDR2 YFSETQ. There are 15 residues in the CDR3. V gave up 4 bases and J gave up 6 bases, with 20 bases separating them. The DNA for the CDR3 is TGCGCCAGCAGCCAAGACAGGCCCACTAATAGCGAGCAGTACTTC. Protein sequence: CASSQDRPTNSEQYF.

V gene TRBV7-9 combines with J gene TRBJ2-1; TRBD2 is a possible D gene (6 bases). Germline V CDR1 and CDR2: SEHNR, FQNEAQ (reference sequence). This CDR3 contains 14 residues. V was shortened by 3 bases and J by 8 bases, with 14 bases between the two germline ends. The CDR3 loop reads CASSFQRAWDEQFF. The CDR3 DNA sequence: TGTGCCAGCAGCTTTCAGCGGGCTTGGGATGAGCAGTTCTTC. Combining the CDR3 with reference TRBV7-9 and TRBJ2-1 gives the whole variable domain DTGVSQNPRHKITKRGQNVTFRCDPISEHNRLYWYRQTLGQGPEFLTYFQNEAQLEKSRLLSDRFSAERPKGSFSTLEIQRTEQGDSAMYLCASSFQRAWDEQFFGPGTRLTVL.

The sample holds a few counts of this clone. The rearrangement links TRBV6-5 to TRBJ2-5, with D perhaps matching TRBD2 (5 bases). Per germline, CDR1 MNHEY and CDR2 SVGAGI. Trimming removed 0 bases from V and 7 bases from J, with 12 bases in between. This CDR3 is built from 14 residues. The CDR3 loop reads CASSYSPRGGTQYF. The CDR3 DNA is TGTGCCAGCAGTTACTCACCCCGGGGTGGGACCCAGTACTTC.

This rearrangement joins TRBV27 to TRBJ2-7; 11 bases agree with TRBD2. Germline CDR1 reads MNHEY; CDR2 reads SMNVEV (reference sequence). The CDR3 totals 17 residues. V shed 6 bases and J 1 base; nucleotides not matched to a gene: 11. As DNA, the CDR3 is TGTGCCAGCAGCTCTGGTAGCGGGAGGGCCGGATCCTACGAGCAGTACTTC. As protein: CASSSGSGRAGSYEQYF.

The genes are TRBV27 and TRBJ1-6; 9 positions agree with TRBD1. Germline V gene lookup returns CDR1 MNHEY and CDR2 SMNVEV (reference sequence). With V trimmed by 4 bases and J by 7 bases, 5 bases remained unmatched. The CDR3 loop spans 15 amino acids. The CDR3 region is CASSYGDRVNSPLHF. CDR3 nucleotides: TGTGCCAGCAGTTACGGGGACAGGGTCAATTCACCCCTCCACTTT.

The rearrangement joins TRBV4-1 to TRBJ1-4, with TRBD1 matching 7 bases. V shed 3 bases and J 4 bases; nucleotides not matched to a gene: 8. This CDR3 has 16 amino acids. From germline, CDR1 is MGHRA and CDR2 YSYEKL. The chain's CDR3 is CASSHQTGANNEKLFF. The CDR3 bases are TGCGCCAGCAGCCACCAAACAGGGGCGAATAATGAAAAACTGTTTTTT.

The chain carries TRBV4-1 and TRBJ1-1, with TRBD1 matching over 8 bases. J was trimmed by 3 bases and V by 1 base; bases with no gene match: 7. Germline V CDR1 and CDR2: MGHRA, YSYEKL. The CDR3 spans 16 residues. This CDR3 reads CASSQVTGGEDTEAFF. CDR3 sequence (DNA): TGCGCCAGCAGCCAAGTAACAGGGGGGGAAGACACTGAAGCTTTCTTT.

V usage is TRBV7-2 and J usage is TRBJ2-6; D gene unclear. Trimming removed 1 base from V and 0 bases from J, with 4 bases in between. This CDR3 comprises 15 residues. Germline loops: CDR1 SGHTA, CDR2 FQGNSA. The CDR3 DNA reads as TGTGCCAGCAGCTTAGACAGCTCTGGGGCCAACGTCCTGACTTTC. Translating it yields CASSLDSSGANVLTF.